This is a list of T cell receptor beta chains from one sample in a study of cytomegalovirus exposure and HLA in healthy donors. Repertoires were generated with immunoSEQ multiplex PCR, while TCRdb's copy carries only in-frame clones and drops some. The table lists more than 150,000 clones, approximately 85% of them singletons. Material for sequencing was PBMCs. These receptors all stem from a man between 18 and 29 years old in good health and CMV-seropositive. Each CDR3 is given with its conserved first and last residue. A D gene is named only where the DNA matches it firmly.

D | J | V | CDR3
NA | TRBJ2-1 | TRBV7-2 | CASSAGPLREQFF
NA | TRBJ2-7 | TRBV2 | CASLGGPYEQYF
TRBD1 | TRBJ2-5 | TRBV19 | CASRSGQGRGETQYF
NA | TRBJ1-3 | TRBV7-5 | CARSLGTSHLGNTIYF
NA | TRBJ2-1 | TRBV2 | CASSVDTLGEQFF
NA | TRBJ1-1 | TRBV6-6 | CASSYSPGSTEAFF
TRBD1 | TRBJ2-5 | TRBV7-6 | CASSDRGQETQYF
NA | TRBJ1-1 | TRBV7-9 | CASRSGENTEAFF
NA | TRBJ2-3 | TRBV4-1 | CASSQQTSTGTDTQYF
NA | TRBJ1-4 | TRBV27 | CASSLSGRGTEKLFF
NA | TRBJ2-7 | TRBV5-1 | CASSLVGTEAYEQYF
NA | TRBJ2-3 | TRBV2 | CASSEMSQDTQYF